This T cell receptor (beta chain) was recovered during a study of T cell responses to AZD1222 COVID-19 vaccine. V gave up 1 base and J gave up 1 base, with 17 bases separating them. This CDR3 region has 17 residues. Looked up from germline, CDR1 is SGHTA and CDR2 is FQGNSA. This clone occurred a few times. Its antigen is not identified. Overall study results and limits: Regions 160-218 and 743-854 dominated among vaccine-associated CD4 TCRs spanning spike. Repertoire collection took place solely once the T cell response had peaked.

Method: immunoSEQ multiplex PCR; TCRdb's copy keeps in-frame clones and lacks some. The data contain some 200,000 clones, roughly 93% of them singletons. The rearrangement joins TRBV7-2 to TRBJ2-7; weak D call: TRBD2 (5 bases). This receptor was obtained from an adult in good health. Source: peripheral blood, taken on day 0 of AZD1222 vaccination. The CDR3 sequence is CASSLVVGSADSYEQYF. CDR3 DNA sequence: TGTGCCAGCAGCTTAGTAGTGGGTTCAGCGGATTCCTACGAGCAGTACTTC.